This passage covers 21 T cell receptor beta chains from one sample sequenced in a study of cytomegalovirus exposure and HLA in healthy donors. Primers included in the PCR were 60 Vbeta and 13 Jbeta primers. Measured with immunoSEQ multiplex PCR; TCRdb has only the in-frame clones, and not every one. The sample lists around 170,000 clones; approximately 84% were seen once. Sequencing input: PBMCs. Source of these receptors: a man over 45 in good health and CMV-seronegative.

The V call is TRBV7-2, the J call TRBJ1-5; the D is unclear. Trimming took off 6 bases at V and 2 bases at J, with 14 bases between the two ends. The CDR3 has 15 residues. Germline V gene lookup returns CDR1 SGHTA and CDR2 FQGNSA. CDR3 DNA sequence: TGTGCCAGCAGTCCTAGTACGGTCCGCAATCAGCCCCAGCATTTT. Translation: CASSPSTVRNQPQHF.

The J gene is TRBJ2-2, the V gene TRBV7-2, with a tentative D call TRBD1 (5 bases). Germline values: CDR1 SGHTA, CDR2 FQGNSA. Trimming took off 2 bases at V and 6 bases at J, with 13 bases between the two ends. The CDR3 runs to 15 residues. Here the CDR3 DNA reads TGTGCCAGCAGCTTACAGGGTATGGTGGCCGGGGAGCTGTTTTTT. Protein product: CASSLQGMVAGELFF.

The rearrangement links TRBV4-2 to TRBJ1-5, with TRBD1 matching over 10 bases. Germline CDR1 reads LGHNA; CDR2 reads YNFKEQ. The CDR3 loop spans 16 amino acids. The V segment lost 0 bases and the J segment 6 bases; nucleotides outside the gene matches: 5. This chain's CDR3 is CASSQDRDRGAQPQHF. The CDR3 DNA is TGTGCCAGCAGCCAAGATCGGGACAGGGGAGCTCAGCCCCAGCATTTT.

The V and J genes are TRBV7-3 and TRBJ2-3; the D gene is possibly TRBD1 (6 bases). The CDR3 runs 15 residues. Germline lookup yields CDR1 SGHTA and CDR2 FQGTGA. The V end was cut by 5 bases, the J end by 0 bases, with 12 bases between. The CDR3 DNA reads as TGTGCCAGCAGCCAAACAGGGTCTAGCACAGATACGCAGTATTTT. It translates to CASSQTGSSTDTQYF.

The chain joins TRBV19 to TRBJ2-4; D not resolved. V lost 1 base and J lost 0, with 10 bases in between. The CDR3 loop spans 16 amino acids. From germline, CDR1 is LNHDA and CDR2 SQIVND (reference sequence). CDR3 residues: CASSIGALLAKNIQYF. DNA of the CDR3: TGTGCCAGTAGTATAGGAGCCTTACTAGCCAAAAACATTCAGTACTTC.

The chain carries TRBV10-3 and TRBJ2-7; 9 bases agree with TRBD1. The V segment lost 3 bases and the J segment 3 bases; nucleotides outside the gene matches: 3. In germline, CDR1 is ENHRY, CDR2 SYGVKD. The CDR3 covers 14 residues. The CDR3 loop reads CAISESGQGYEQYF. The CDR3 DNA follows: TGTGCCATCAGTGAATCGGGACAGGGCTACGAGCAGTACTTC.

The chain couples TRBV19 to TRBJ2-3; 9 bases align to TRBD1. The ends lost 9 bases at V and 1 base at J; junction bases unmatched: 2. The CDR3 length is 13 residues. The V gene's germline CDR1 is LNHDA and CDR2 SQIVND (reference sequence). CDR3 sequence: CASRDRGTDTQYF. Here the CDR3 DNA reads TGTGCCAGCCGGGACAGGGGCACAGATACGCAGTATTTT.

The chain carries TRBV18 and TRBJ2-3; TRBD1 agrees at 8 bases. The trim removed 5 bases at V and 2 bases at J, leaving 3 bases unmatched. CDR3 length equals 14 residues. The germline gives CDR1 KGHSH, CDR2 LQKENI. This chain's CDR3 is CASSGDRITDTQYF. The CDR3 DNA reads as TGTGCCAGCTCAGGGGACAGGATCACAGATACGCAGTATTTT. Full variable domain (outside the CDR3, taken from reference TRBV18 and TRBJ2-3): NAGVMQNPRHLVRRRGQEARLRCSPMKGHSHVYWYRQLPEEGLKFMVYLQKENIIDESGMPKERFSAEFPKEGPSILRIQQVVRGDSAAYFCASSGDRITDTQYFGPGTRLTVL.

The gene calls are TRBV19 and TRBJ2-3; D is unclear. Trimming removed 5 bases at V and 5 bases at J, with 11 bases between. The CDR3 is made up of 13 amino acids. The germline V gene encodes CDR1 LNHDA and CDR2 SQIVND (reference sequence). CDR3 sequence (DNA): TGTGCCAGTAGTGTTGGAGTCAGAGATACGCAGTATTTT. It encodes CASSVGVRDTQYF.

The chain links TRBV9 to TRBJ2-1, with 7 bases matching TRBD2. The CDR3 runs 15 residues. The germline gives CDR1 SGDLS, CDR2 YYNGEE. With 0 bases clipped from V and 9 bases from J, the junction kept 9 bases outside the gene matches. CDR3 in DNA: TGTGCCAGCAGCGTAGTAGGCGGGGGAGAGGGTGAGCAGTTCTTC. This translates into CASSVVGGGEGEQFF.

The chain combines TRBV4-3 with TRBJ2-5; no clear D gene. V was clipped by 10 bases and J by 3 bases, with 12 bases between them. The CDR3 consists of 12 residues. CDR1 is LGHNA, CDR2 YSLEER, per germline. The CDR3 region has the DNA TGCGCCATCCCGACGGAGAAAGAGACCCAGTACTTC. It specifies CAIPTEKETQYF.

The chain couples TRBV11-1 to TRBJ2-1; D is perhaps TRBD2 (7 bases). In germline, CDR1 is SGHAT, CDR2 FQDESV (reference sequence). CDR3 length: 14 residues. V was trimmed by 3 bases and J by 6 bases, leaving 12 bases between them. CDR3 loop: CASSLGGRSNEQFF. The CDR3 nucleotides read TGTGCCAGCAGCTTGGGGGGGCGTAGCAATGAGCAGTTCTTC. Full variable domain (outside the CDR3, taken from reference TRBV11-1 and TRBJ2-1): EAEVAQSPRYKITEKSQAVAFWCDPISGHATLYWYRQILGQGPELLVQFQDESVVDDSQLPKDRFSAERLKGVDSTLKIQPAELGDSAMYLCASSLGGRSNEQFFGPGTRLTVL.

The rearrangement links TRBV7-9 to TRBJ2-7, with 9 bases aligning to TRBD1. Germline assignment: CDR1 SEHNR and CDR2 FQNEAQ (reference sequence). With 4 bases clipped from V and 3 bases from J, the junction kept 4 bases outside the gene matches. The CDR3 has 14 residues. This CDR3 reads CASSSGTGFYEQYF. DNA for the CDR3: TGTGCCAGCAGCTCCGGGACAGGGTTCTACGAGCAGTACTTC.

This chain joins TRBV25-1 and TRBJ2-5; TRBD2 agrees at 7 bases. With V trimmed by 2 bases and J by 6 bases, 3 bases remained unmatched. Germline V gene sequence: CDR1 MGHDK, CDR2 SYGVNS. This CDR3 contains 13 residues. This chain's CDR3 is CASSEGEGQTQYF. CDR3 in DNA: TGTGCCAGCAGTGAAGGGGAGGGGCAGACCCAGTACTTC. Full variable domain (outside the CDR3, taken from reference TRBV25-1 and TRBJ2-5): EADIYQTPRYLVIGTGKKITLECSQTMGHDKMYWYQQDPGMELHLIHYSYGVNSTEKGDLSSESTVSRIRTEHFPLTLESARPSHTSQYLCASSEGEGQTQYFGPGTRLLVL.

V gene TRBV5-1 combines with J gene TRBJ2-4; the D gene is possibly TRBD1 (5 bases). Trimming removed 4 bases from V and 6 bases from J, with 14 bases in between. The CDR3 length is 14 residues. Germline V gene lookup returns CDR1 SGHRS and CDR2 YFSETQ. CDR3 residues: CASSLDSELNIQYF. In DNA form, the CDR3 reads TGCGCCAGCAGCCTAGACAGCGAATTAAACATTCAGTACTTC.

This chain links TRBV7-8 with TRBJ1-2, with D perhaps matching TRBD1 (5 bases). V lost 5 bases and J 6 bases, leaving 31 bases between the germline ends. Germline V gene data show CDR1 as SGHVS and CDR2 as FQNEAQ. CDR3 length: 19 amino acids. The CDR3 sequence is CASSPRGEQVNGLKNGYTF. The CDR3 DNA sequence: TGTGCCAGCAGCCCCCGGGGGGAACAGGTGAATGGTTTAAAGAATGGCTACACCTTC.

This clone turned up a few times. This chain uses TRBV29-1 with TRBJ1-2; a possible D gene is TRBD1 (5 bases). The V gene's germline CDR1 is SQVTM and CDR2 ANQGSEA. V was shortened by 4 bases and J by 8 bases, with 23 bases between the two germline ends. The CDR3 consists of 15 residues. The CDR3 sequence: CSVVEGPGLSAGYTF. DNA of the CDR3: TGCAGCGTTGTTGAGGGACCAGGACTATCGGCGGGCTACACCTTC.

The V and J genes are TRBV7-9 and TRBJ1-6, with 8 bases lining up with TRBD1. The V segment lost 4 bases and the J segment 9 bases; nucleotides outside the gene matches: 8. The germline V gene encodes CDR1 SEHNR and CDR2 FQNEAQ (reference sequence). The CDR3 consists of 15 residues. The CDR3 spells CASSSPPGGSSPLHF. DNA of the CDR3: TGTGCCAGCAGCTCCCCCCCAGGGGGCAGTTCACCCCTCCACTTT.

The rearrangement joins TRBV5-4 to TRBJ2-1; 10 bases align to TRBD1. After removal of 4 bases from V and 6 bases from J, the junction contained 4 bases not matched to a gene. Per the germline V gene, CDR1 is SGHNT and CDR2 is YYREEE (reference sequence). CDR3 length equals 14 residues. The DNA for the CDR3 is TGTGCCAGCAGCCTGGGACAGGGGAGCAATGAGCAGTTCTTC. Its translation: CASSLGQGSNEQFF. The variable domain in full, completed from reference TRBV5-4 and TRBJ2-1, reads ETGVTQSPTHLIKTRGQQVTLRCSSQSGHNTVSWYQQALGQGPQFIFQYYREEENGRGNFPPRFSGLQFPNYSSELNVNALELDDSALYLCASSLGQGSNEQFFGPGTRLTVL.

The chain combines TRBV5-1 with TRBJ1-1; 8 bases map to TRBD1. The CDR3 extends over 16 amino acids. Germline CDR1 is SGHRS and CDR2 is YFSETQ. After removal of 4 bases from V and 0 bases from J, the junction contained 8 bases not matched to a gene. The CDR3 DNA sequence: TGCGCCAGCAGCGCAGGGACAGGCGAGTTGAACACTGAAGCTTTCTTT. Translating gives CASSAGTGELNTEAFF.

The chain carries TRBV19 and TRBJ2-7; possibly TRBD1 for D (6 bases). V was pared by 6 bases and J by 3 bases, with 18 bases between. The CDR3 has 15 residues. Germline lookup yields CDR1 LNHDA and CDR2 SQIVND (reference sequence). Here the CDR3 DNA reads TGTGCCAGTAGCTCCGGGACCCGAGGGGGCTACGAGCAGTACTTC. This encodes CASSSGTRGGYEQYF. Variable domain in full (rest from reference TRBV19 and TRBJ2-7): DGGITQSPKYLFRKEGQNVTLSCEQNLNHDAMYWYRQDPGQGLRLIYYSQIVNDFQKGDIAEGYSVSREKKESFPLTVTSAQKNPTAFYLCASSSGTRGGYEQYFGPGTRLTVT.